A few counts support the clone carrying this TCR beta chain. Its specificity is not known. This specimen belongs to a study of T cells after yellow fever vaccination. The study's findings and limits: Peaking faster, on day 5 versus 15, the secondary response was nonetheless weaker. Clones from primary vaccination mostly reappeared after the booster (approximately 95% CD4, approximately 86% CD8).

TCRdb fed the 5' RACE reads into MiXCR, producing one record per CDR3 protein. There are under 600,000 distinct CDR3 sequences in the sample; about 13% occur only once, and more than 13% lies in the top ten. Looked up from germline, CDR1 is SEHNR and CDR2 is FQNEAQ (reference sequence). Deletions cut 8 bases from V and 4 bases from J, with 9 bases between. The CDR3 is 12 residues long. The rearrangement links TRBV7-9 to TRBJ2-1, with a weak D call TRBD1 (6 bases). Sample: PBMCs, taken on the day of the yellow fever booster vaccination. The sequence was collected from a man younger than 40 who received the YFV17D yellow fever vaccine. CDR3 sequence: CASARGYNEQFF. The CDR3 DNA follows: TGTGCCAGCGCGAGGGGGTACAATGAGCAGTTCTTC.